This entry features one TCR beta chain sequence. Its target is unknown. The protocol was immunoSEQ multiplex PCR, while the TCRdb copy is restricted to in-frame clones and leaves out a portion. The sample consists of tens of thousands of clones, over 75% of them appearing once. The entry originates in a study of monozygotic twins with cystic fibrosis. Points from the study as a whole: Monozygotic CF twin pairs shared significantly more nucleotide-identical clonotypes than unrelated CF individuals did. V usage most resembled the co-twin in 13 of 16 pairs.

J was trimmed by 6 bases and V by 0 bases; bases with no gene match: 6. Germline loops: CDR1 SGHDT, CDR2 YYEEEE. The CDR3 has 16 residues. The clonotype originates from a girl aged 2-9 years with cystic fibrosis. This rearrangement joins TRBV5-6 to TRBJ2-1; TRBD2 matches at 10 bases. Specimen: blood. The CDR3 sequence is CASSLAASGGVNEQFF. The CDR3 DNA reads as TGTGCCAGCAGCTTGGCGGCTAGCGGGGGAGTCAATGAGCAGTTCTTC.